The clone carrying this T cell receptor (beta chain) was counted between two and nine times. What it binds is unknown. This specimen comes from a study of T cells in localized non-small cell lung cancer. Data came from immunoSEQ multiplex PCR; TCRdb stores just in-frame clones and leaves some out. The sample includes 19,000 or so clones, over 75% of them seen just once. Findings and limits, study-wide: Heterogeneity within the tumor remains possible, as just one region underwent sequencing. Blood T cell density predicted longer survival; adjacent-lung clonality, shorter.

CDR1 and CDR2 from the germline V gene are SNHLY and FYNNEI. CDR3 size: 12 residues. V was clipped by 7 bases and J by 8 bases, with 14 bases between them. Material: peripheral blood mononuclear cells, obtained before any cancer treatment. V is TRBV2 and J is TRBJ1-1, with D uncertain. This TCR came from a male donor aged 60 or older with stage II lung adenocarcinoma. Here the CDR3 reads CASTFTAVEAFF. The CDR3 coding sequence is TGTGCCAGCACTTTCACGGCGGTAGAAGCTTTCTTT.